One and the same sample provided the 19 T cell receptor beta chains below, sequenced in a study of blood T cell repertoires in COVID-19. Sequencing used immunoSEQ multiplex PCR; TCRdb keeps in-frame clones, though not all of them. The top ten hold around 8.5% of the sample, which has some 150,000 clones, 86% seen once. The material sequenced was peripheral blood. Every receptor here comes from an older woman with acute or convalescent COVID-19.

The V gene is TRBV5-1, the J gene TRBJ2-5; 11 positions match TRBD2. The trim removed 4 bases at V and 4 bases at J, leaving 6 bases unmatched. Germline V gene lookup returns CDR1 SGHRS and CDR2 YFSETQ. This CDR3 contains 15 residues. CDR3 amino acids: CASSLVGTSGETQYF. The CDR3 DNA reads as TGCGCCAGCAGCCTGGTGGGGACTAGCGGAGAGACCCAGTACTTC.

The genes are TRBV2 and TRBJ2-5; 10 bases line up with TRBD1. With 6 bases clipped from V and 1 base from J, the junction kept 5 bases outside the gene matches. Germline CDR1 and CDR2: SNHLY and FYNNEI. This CDR3 region has 15 residues. The CDR3 loop reads CASRRQGAIQETQYF. Here the CDR3 DNA reads TGTGCCAGCAGAAGACAGGGGGCGATCCAAGAGACCCAGTACTTC.

This clone was observed a single time. CDR3 sequence: CASSGTVVYSYNEQFF. The CDR3 nucleotides read TGTGCCAGCAGTGGGACAGTTGTTTACTCCTACAATGAGCAGTTCTTC. This chain connects TRBV2 to TRBJ2-1, with a weak D call TRBD1 (6 bases). V lost 4 bases and J lost 0, with 13 bases in between. There are 16 residues in the CDR3. Germline CDR1 SNHLY, CDR2 FYNNEI.

Turning to this clone: At one end, the junction sequence differs from germline, possibly due to a read error. The V and J genes are TRBV10-1 and TRBJ2-2; TRBD2 agrees at 7 bases. Looked up from germline, CDR1 is WNHNN and CDR2 is SYGVQD (reference sequence). The CDR3 is 17 residues long. CDR3 bases: TGCGCCAGCAGACTCGGACCCGGGGGGTCGTCGGACCGGGGAGCTGTTTTT. Translation: CASRLGPGGSSDRGAVF.

This rearrangement joins TRBV11-3 to TRBJ2-3; tentatively, D is TRBD2 (5 bases). Trimming took 5 bases from V and 5 from J, leaving 14 bases between them. Per the germline V gene, CDR1 is SGHNT and CDR2 is YENEEA. The CDR3 is made up of 14 amino acids. CDR3 amino acids: CASSPRTGVDTQYF. CDR3 DNA: TGTGCCAGCAGCCCCCGGACTGGGGTAGATACGCAGTATTTT.

J is TRBJ2-3 and V is TRBV30; D gene ambiguous. The germline V gene has CDR1 GTSNPN and CDR2 SVGIG (reference sequence). This CDR3 region has 14 residues. Deletions cut 0 bases from V and 0 bases from J, with 7 bases between. CDR3 nucleotide sequence: TGTGCCTGGAGTGTTAGGAGTAGCACAGATACGCAGTATTTT. It specifies CAWSVRSSTDTQYF. Complete variable domain (other parts from reference TRBV30 and TRBJ2-3): SQTIHQWPATLVQPVGSPLSLECTVEGTSNPNLYWYRQAAGRGLQLLFYSVGIGQISSEVPQNLSASRPQDRQFILSSKKLLLSDSGFYLCAWSVRSSTDTQYFGPGTRLTVL.

The rearrangement links TRBV28 to TRBJ1-4; D ambiguous. The CDR3 extends over 14 amino acids. V was cut by 2 bases and J by 6 bases, with 10 bases left in between. CDR1 MDHEN and CDR2 SYDVKM come from the germline V gene. The CDR3 loop reads CASSLSQIYEKLFF. The CDR3 DNA reads TGTGCCAGCAGTTTAAGTCAGATATATGAAAAACTGTTTTTT.

The rearrangement uses TRBV7-8 and TRBJ2-7; no clear D gene. The CDR3 has 15 amino acids. In germline, CDR1 is SGHVS, CDR2 FQNEAQ. V shed 4 bases and J shed 1 base, with 14 bases lying between them. CDR3 in DNA: TGTGCCAGCAGCTCTGGCCCTGCAGGATCCTACGAGCAGTACTTC. Its protein is CASSSGPAGSYEQYF.

The chain uses TRBV5-1 and TRBJ1-2, with D hard to call. V was clipped by 3 bases and J by 6 bases, with 12 bases between them. CDR1 is SGHRS and CDR2 is YFSETQ in the germline V gene. The CDR3 extends over 13 amino acids. CDR3 residues: CASSSGAGNGYTF. CDR3 nucleotide sequence: TGCGCCAGCAGCTCCGGAGCGGGTAATGGCTACACCTTC.

This clone was recorded once. The chain is built from TRBV5-1 and TRBJ2-1; 13 bases match TRBD2. There are 15 residues in the CDR3. Germline CDR1 and CDR2: SGHRS and YFSETQ. V dropped 4 bases and J dropped 6; count of bases not matched to a gene: 4. This chain's CDR3 is CASSPGLAGPNEQFF. CDR3 nucleotide sequence: TGCGCCAGCAGCCCGGGACTAGCGGGGCCCAATGAGCAGTTCTTC.

Written as DNA, the CDR3 is TGTGCCAGCAGTTACTCGACTAGAGCATACAATGAGCAGTTCTTC. It translates to CASSYSTRAYNEQFF. V gene TRBV6-5 combines with J gene TRBJ2-1; D perhaps matches TRBD2 (6 bases). V gave up 0 bases and J gave up 4 bases, with 10 bases separating them. CDR3 length equals 15 residues. Germline CDR1 reads MNHEY; CDR2 reads SVGAGI.

The chain joins TRBV28 to TRBJ1-5; possibly TRBD1 for D (5 bases). Germline V gene data show CDR1 as MDHEN and CDR2 as SYDVKM. Trimming took 4 bases from V and 3 from J, leaving 16 bases between them. The CDR3 has 16 amino acids. The CDR3 sequence: CASSSFPTASNQPQHF. CDR3 coding DNA: TGTGCCAGCAGTTCCTTCCCGACAGCCTCCAATCAGCCCCAGCATTTT.

The CDR3 loop reads CASSEGEAGGRHEQYF. The CDR3 DNA reads as TGTGCCAGCAGTGAAGGGGAGGCAGGGGGCCGCCACGAGCAGTACTTC. J is TRBJ2-7 and V is TRBV25-1; 8 bases match TRBD1. Per the germline V gene, CDR1 is MGHDK and CDR2 is SYGVNS. This CDR3 contains 16 residues. V shed 2 bases, J shed 5 bases, and the junction held 11 bases outside the gene matches.

A remark on this clone: A junction boundary mismatches the germline segment, possibly from a read error. The chain uses TRBV7-7 and TRBJ2-5; TRBD1 matches at 8 bases. The germline CDR1 and CDR2 sequences are SSHAT and FNYEAQ (reference sequence). This CDR3 is 17 amino acids long. CDR3: CASSLSGGITSQETQYF. The CDR3, as DNA: TGTGCTAGCAGCTTGTCAGGGGGCATTACTTCCCAAGAGACCCAGTACTTC. The entire variable domain, with the rest obtained from reference TRBV7-7 and TRBJ2-5, is as follows: GAGVSQSPRYKVTKRGQDVTLRCDPISSHATLYWYQQALGQGPEFLTYFNYEAQPDKSGLPSDRFSAERPEGSISTLTIQRTEQRDSAMYRCASSLSGGITSQETQYFGPGTRLLVL.

As for this clone: Other DNA sequences of this sample code for an identical CDR3. The chain recombines TRBV20-1 with TRBJ2-5; no clear D. Trimming removed 6 bases at V and 1 base at J, with 3 bases between. The CDR3 spans 10 residues. Germline CDR1 and CDR2: DFQATT and SNEGSKA (reference sequence). This CDR3 is CSARQETQYF. The CDR3 region has the DNA TGCAGTGCGCGCCAAGAGACCCAGTACTTC.

The chain links TRBV6-5 to TRBJ2-7; possible D gene TRBD2, 7 bases. Germline assignment: CDR1 MNHEY and CDR2 SVGAGI. The CDR3 is 15 residues long. Trimming cost V 6 bases and J 2 bases, with 17 bases left between them. CDR3 sequence (DNA): TGTGCCAGCAGGGCGGGGGCCTCCCCTACCTACGAGCAGTACTTC. This encodes CASRAGASPTYEQYF.

This clone has a handful of counts. The rearrangement uses TRBV3-1 (or the pseudogene TRBV3-2) and TRBJ2-3, with D maybe TRBD2 (5 bases). V lost 5 bases and J 11 bases, leaving 11 bases between the germline ends. Germline V gene lookup returns CDR1 LGHDT and CDR2 YNNKEL (reference sequence). The CDR3 is 11 amino acids. CDR3 in amino acids: CASSTGKRQYF. CDR3 coding DNA: TGTGCCAGCAGCACCGGGAAACGGCAGTATTTT.

Only one count was recorded for this clone. The chain combines TRBV28 with TRBJ2-7, with 10 positions matching TRBD1. The CDR3 contains 14 residues. Trimming at V came to 4 bases and at J to 5 bases, leaving 5 bases not matched to a gene. CDR1 is MDHEN, CDR2 SYDVKM, per germline. DNA of the CDR3: TGTGCCAGCAGTTACACCGGGACAGGGGACGAGCAGTACTTC. It translates to CASSYTGTGDEQYF.

The rearrangement joins TRBV13 to TRBJ1-2; 10 positions agree with TRBD1. CDR1 and CDR2 (germline): PRHDT, FYEKMQ (reference sequence). V lost 1 base, J lost 2 bases, and 10 bases stayed unmatched. The CDR3 has 18 residues. DNA for the CDR3: TGTGCCAGCAGCTTAGCAAGGGACAGGGGAGCGACAAACTATGGCTACACCTTC. Translation gives CASSLARDRGATNYGYTF.